The 21 T cell receptor beta chains listed next were all sequenced from one sample in a study of T cells after posttransplantation cyclophosphamide. Sequencing was performed with immunoSEQ multiplex PCR; in TCRdb, only in-frame clones are kept and a portion is missing. The data show more than 50,000 clones, with 85% to 90% seen just once and approximately 2.8% held by the top ten. What was sequenced was PBMCs. All receptors come from a man under 40 with a blood cancer, CMV-positive, and with a related stem cell donor.

V gene TRBV5-6 combines with J gene TRBJ2-7; TRBD1 matches at 8 bases. The V and J ends lost 4 bases and 0 bases, in that order; junction bases with no gene match: 9. This CDR3 region has 16 residues. Germline V CDR1 and CDR2: SGHDT, YYEEEE. The CDR3 sequence: CASSLRAGGSSYEQYF. In DNA form, the CDR3 reads TGTGCCAGCAGCCTAAGAGCAGGGGGCAGCTCCTACGAGCAGTACTTC.

As DNA, the CDR3 is TGTGCCAGCTCACCAACCACTAGCGGAAAAGAGACCCAGTACTTC. Encoded protein: CASSPTTSGKETQYF. The chain joins TRBV18 to TRBJ2-5; TRBD2 matches 8 bases. J lost 3 bases, V lost 2 bases, and 5 bases had no gene match. The CDR3 is made up of 15 amino acids. Germline assignment: CDR1 KGHSH and CDR2 LQKENI.

This chain joins TRBV7-9 and TRBJ2-2, with 8 bases fitting TRBD2. The CDR3 length is 16 residues. Trimming removed 7 bases from V and 3 bases from J; junction bases left unmatched: 10. Germline CDR1 is SEHNR and CDR2 is FQNEAQ (reference sequence). The CDR3 nucleotides are TGTGCCAGCACCATACTTGGCGGGAGGTACACCGGGGAGCTGTTTTTT. It translates to CASTILGGRYTGELFF.

V is TRBV29-1 and J is TRBJ2-1; 8 bases are a match to TRBD2. This CDR3 comprises 18 residues. Trimming took 4 bases from V and 4 from J; bases not matched to a gene: 18. Germline CDR1 and CDR2: SQVTM and ANQGSEA. DNA of the CDR3: TGCAGCGTTGCGGGAGGGCCGATATACTCAAGGGATTACAATGAGCAGTTCTTC. This sequence encodes CSVAGGPIYSRDYNEQFF.

The rearrangement uses TRBV28 and TRBJ1-2, with D hard to call. Germline CDR1 is MDHEN and CDR2 is SYDVKM. V was trimmed by 3 bases and J by 4 bases, leaving 6 bases between them. The CDR3 runs 12 residues. CDR3 DNA sequence: TGTGCCAGCAGTTTGCCGGTCTATGGCTACACCTTC. Protein: CASSLPVYGYTF.

The chain uses TRBV28 and TRBJ1-1; a possible D gene is TRBD1 (5 bases). CDR1 and CDR2 (germline): MDHEN, SYDVKM. The CDR3 is made up of 15 amino acids. V lost 6 bases, J lost 7 bases, and 21 bases lay in between. The CDR3 spells CASRSTHAAGHEAFF. The CDR3 nucleotides read TGTGCCAGCAGATCCACACATGCCGCAGGACATGAAGCTTTCTTT. The entire variable domain, with the rest obtained from reference TRBV28 and TRBJ1-1, is as follows: DVKVTQSSRYLVKRTGEKVFLECVQDMDHENMFWYRQDPGLGLRLIYFSYDVKMKEKGDIPEGYSVSREKKERFSLILESASTNQTSMYLCASRSTHAAGHEAFFGQGTRLTVV.

V is TRBV7-9 and J is TRBJ2-7, with D possibly matching TRBD2 (5 bases). V was trimmed by 1 base and J by 2 bases, leaving 9 bases between them. Germline CDR1 reads SEHNR; CDR2 reads FQNEAQ (reference sequence). The CDR3 sequence is 14 residues long. The CDR3 loop reads CASSLVGAPYEQYF. For the CDR3, the DNA is TGTGCCAGCAGCTTAGTGGGAGCGCCCTACGAGCAGTACTTC.

The J gene is TRBJ1-2, the V gene TRBV5-6; 8 bases match TRBD1. This CDR3 has 13 amino acids. Trimming at V came to 4 bases and at J to 10 bases, leaving 9 bases not matched to a gene. CDR1 is SGHDT, CDR2 YYEEEE, per germline. CDR3 amino acids: CASSRQGPRDYTF. The CDR3 bases are TGTGCCAGCAGCCGACAGGGGCCGAGAGACTACACCTTC.

This clone was found once. J is TRBJ2-5 and V is TRBV27; 10 bases fit TRBD2. With 6 bases clipped from V and 2 bases from J, the junction kept 12 bases outside the gene matches. The germline gives CDR1 MNHEY, CDR2 SMNVEV (reference sequence). The CDR3 runs 17 residues. CDR3 in amino acids: CASSSTPLAGIQETQYF. The CDR3 DNA reads as TGTGCCAGCAGCTCCACCCCACTAGCGGGAATTCAAGAGACCCAGTACTTC.

In this sample, this clone turned up once. The chain combines TRBV5-1 with TRBJ2-1, with 13 bases that match TRBD2. V was pared by 4 bases and J by 7 bases, with 8 bases of the junction left unmatched. Germline-derived CDR1 and CDR2 are SGHRS and YFSETQ. This CDR3 has 16 residues. The CDR3 reads CASSLTSGRALNEQFF. CDR3 bases: TGCGCCAGCAGCCTTACTAGCGGGAGGGCCCTAAATGAGCAGTTCTTC.

The chain is built from TRBV4-1 and TRBJ1-5, with D unclear. CDR3 length: 13 amino acids. V lost 6 bases to trimming and J lost 9 bases, with 15 bases between them. The germline gives CDR1 MGHRA, CDR2 YSYEKL. CDR3 nucleotides: TGCGCCAGCAGTTTGCCGGACTCGGGGCCCCAGCATTTT. Its protein product is CASSLPDSGPQHF.

The V gene is TRBV11-1, the J gene TRBJ2-7; the D is unclear. Germline loops: CDR1 SGHAT, CDR2 FQDESV (reference sequence). The CDR3 is made up of 14 amino acids. V was pared by 5 bases and J by 2 bases, with 13 bases between. Written as DNA, the CDR3 is TGTGCCAGCAGCCTGGCACAGTATACCTACGAGCAGTACTTC. It encodes CASSLAQYTYEQYF.

This sequence joins TRBV21-1 and TRBJ2-7; the table's D call, TRBD2, was not checked against the DNA. TRBV21-1 is a documented pseudogene. The CDR3 spans 18 residues. Here the CDR3 DNA reads TGTGCCAGCAGCAAAGCGTTCCCCCTTAGCGGTTTCCTAAACGAGCAGTACTTC. This codes for CASSKAFPLSGFLNEQYF.

This clone was counted a single time. The V call is TRBV10-3, the J call TRBJ1-1; 10 bases fit TRBD1. The CDR3 runs 13 residues. Trimming removed 6 bases from V and 4 bases from J; junction bases left unmatched: 2. CDR1 and CDR2 (germline): ENHRY, SYGVKD. The CDR3 nucleotides read TGTGCCATCAGGACAGGGGGCCTCACTGAAGCTTTCTTT. Translated: CAIRTGGLTEAFF.

V usage is TRBV28 and J usage is TRBJ2-2; D possibly corresponds to TRBD2 (5 bases). Trimming took 4 bases from V and 4 from J, leaving 13 bases between them. This CDR3 has 15 residues. The germline gives CDR1 MDHEN, CDR2 SYDVKM. CDR3 nucleotides: TGTGCCAGCAGTTCCGGATCCGCGGGCACCGGGGAGCTGTTTTTT. Amino acids: CASSSGSAGTGELFF.

The chain recombines TRBV28 with TRBJ2-2; TRBD2 agrees at 8 bases. CDR1 and CDR2 (germline): MDHEN, SYDVKM. The CDR3 contains 14 residues. V shed 2 bases and J 7 bases; nucleotides not matched to a gene: 3. This chain's CDR3 is CASSLAGGVGELFF. The CDR3 DNA reads TGTGCCAGCAGTTTAGCGGGAGGTGTCGGGGAGCTGTTTTTT.

The chain couples TRBV5-1 to TRBJ2-2, with a tentative D call TRBD2 (6 bases). The CDR3 has 14 amino acids. Germline V gives CDR1 SGHRS, CDR2 YFSETQ. V was clipped by 4 bases and J by 1 base, with 8 bases between them. The CDR3 region is CASSRGGNTGELFF. As DNA, the CDR3 is TGCGCCAGCAGCCGGGGAGGGAACACCGGGGAGCTGTTTTTT.

The chain links TRBV5-4 to TRBJ1-2, with 7 bases fitting TRBD1. This CDR3 spans 14 amino acids. With 2 bases clipped from V and 8 bases from J, the junction kept 9 bases outside the gene matches. Germline CDR1 is SGHNT and CDR2 is YYREEE (reference sequence). The DNA of the CDR3 is TGTGCCAGCAGCTTTCTTGCAGGGGGAGACGGCTACACCTTC. This translates into CASSFLAGGDGYTF. The full variable domain, rest sourced from reference TRBV5-4 and TRBJ1-2, is ETGVTQSPTHLIKTRGQQVTLRCSSQSGHNTVSWYQQALGQGPQFIFQYYREEENGRGNFPPRFSGLQFPNYSSELNVNALELDDSALYLCASSFLAGGDGYTFGSGTRLTVV.

This clone appeared a few times. J is TRBJ2-7 and V is TRBV10-3; TRBD2 matches at 8 bases. The CDR3 has 14 residues. Trimming at V came to 2 bases and at J to 3 bases, leaving 3 bases not matched to a gene. Germline values: CDR1 ENHRY, CDR2 SYGVKD. The CDR3 DNA sequence: TGTGCCATCAGTGAGGGACTAGCCCACTACGAGCAGTACTTC. This gives the protein CAISEGLAHYEQYF.

The rearrangement joins TRBV19 to TRBJ2-1; 10 bases fit TRBD2. The CDR3 is 16 residues long. The ends lost 5 bases at V and 4 bases at J; junction bases unmatched: 8. CDR1 is LNHDA and CDR2 is SQIVND in the germline V gene (reference sequence). The CDR3 sequence: CASSPLAGAGYNEQFF. DNA of the CDR3: TGTGCCAGTAGTCCTCTAGCGGGAGCGGGGTACAATGAGCAGTTCTTC.

This rearrangement joins TRBV4-2 to TRBJ1-2; D is unresolved. CDR1 is LGHNA, CDR2 YNFKEQ, per germline. The CDR3 loop spans 15 amino acids. With 4 bases removed from V and 8 bases from J, the gap between germline ends came to 20 bases. CDR3 protein: CASSPDSKGSVGYTF. CDR3 nucleotides: TGTGCCAGCAGCCCGGACTCAAAAGGGTCGGTCGGCTACACCTTC.